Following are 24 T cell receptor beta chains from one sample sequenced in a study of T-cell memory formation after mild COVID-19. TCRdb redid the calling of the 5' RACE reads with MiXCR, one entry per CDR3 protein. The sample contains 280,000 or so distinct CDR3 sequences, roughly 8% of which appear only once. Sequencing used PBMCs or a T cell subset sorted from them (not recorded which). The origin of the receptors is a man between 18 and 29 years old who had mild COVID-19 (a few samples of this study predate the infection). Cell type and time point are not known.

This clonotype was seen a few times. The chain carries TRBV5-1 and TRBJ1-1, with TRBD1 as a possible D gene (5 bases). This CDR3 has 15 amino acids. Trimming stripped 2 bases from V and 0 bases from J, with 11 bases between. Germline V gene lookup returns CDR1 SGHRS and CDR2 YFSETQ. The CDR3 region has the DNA TGCGCCAGCAGCTTTTCAGGGTCCATGAACACTGAAGCTTTCTTT. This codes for CASSFSGSMNTEAFF.

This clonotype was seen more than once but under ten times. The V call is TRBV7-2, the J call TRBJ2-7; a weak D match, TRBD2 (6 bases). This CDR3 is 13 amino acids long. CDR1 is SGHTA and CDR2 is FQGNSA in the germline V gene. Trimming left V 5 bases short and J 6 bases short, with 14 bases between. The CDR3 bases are TGTGCCAGCAGCGGAATTAGGGACTCCGAGCAGTACTTC. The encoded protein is CASSGIRDSEQYF.

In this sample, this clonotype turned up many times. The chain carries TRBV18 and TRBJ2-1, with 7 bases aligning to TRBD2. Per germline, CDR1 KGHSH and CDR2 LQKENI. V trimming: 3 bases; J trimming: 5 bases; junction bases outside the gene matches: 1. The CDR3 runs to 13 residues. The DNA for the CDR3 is TGTGCCAGCTCACCCGGGACTAACAATGAGCAGTTCTTC. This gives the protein CASSPGTNNEQFF.

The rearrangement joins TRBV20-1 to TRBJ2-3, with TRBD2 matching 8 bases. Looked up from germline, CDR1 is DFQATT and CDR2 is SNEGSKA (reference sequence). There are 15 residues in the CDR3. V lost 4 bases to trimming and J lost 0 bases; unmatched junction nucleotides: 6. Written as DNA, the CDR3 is TGCAGTGCTACGGGGCGGGGGGCGAGCACAGATACGCAGTATTTT. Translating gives CSATGRGASTDTQYF.

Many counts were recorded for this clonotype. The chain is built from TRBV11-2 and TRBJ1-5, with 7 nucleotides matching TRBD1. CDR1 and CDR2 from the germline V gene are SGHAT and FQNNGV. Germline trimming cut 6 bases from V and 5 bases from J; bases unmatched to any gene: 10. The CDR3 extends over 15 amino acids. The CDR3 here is CASSSRGGQHQPQHF. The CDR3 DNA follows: TGTGCCAGCAGTTCCCGGGGGGGACAGCATCAGCCCCAGCATTTT.

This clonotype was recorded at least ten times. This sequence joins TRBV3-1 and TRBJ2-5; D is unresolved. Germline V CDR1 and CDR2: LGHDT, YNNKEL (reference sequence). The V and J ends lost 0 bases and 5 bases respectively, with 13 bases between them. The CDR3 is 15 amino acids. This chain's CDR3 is CASSQDIRAGETQYF. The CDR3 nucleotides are TGTGCCAGCAGCCAAGATATCCGGGCCGGGGAGACCCAGTACTTC.

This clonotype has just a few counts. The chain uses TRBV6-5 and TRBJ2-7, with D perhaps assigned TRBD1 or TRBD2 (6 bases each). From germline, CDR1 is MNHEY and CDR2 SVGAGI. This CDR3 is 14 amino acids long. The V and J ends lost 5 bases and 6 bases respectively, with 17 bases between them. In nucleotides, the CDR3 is TGTGCCAGCAGTCAAGGGGGGACCCTCTCCGAGCAGTACGTC. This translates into CASSQGGTLSEQYV.

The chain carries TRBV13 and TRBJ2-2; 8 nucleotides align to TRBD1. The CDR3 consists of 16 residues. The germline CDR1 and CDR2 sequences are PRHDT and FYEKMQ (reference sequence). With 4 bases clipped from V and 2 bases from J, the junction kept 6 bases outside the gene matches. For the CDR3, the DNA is TGTGCCAGCAGCTCGCGACCAGGGGGCAACACCGGGGAGCTGTTTTTT. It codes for CASSSRPGGNTGELFF.

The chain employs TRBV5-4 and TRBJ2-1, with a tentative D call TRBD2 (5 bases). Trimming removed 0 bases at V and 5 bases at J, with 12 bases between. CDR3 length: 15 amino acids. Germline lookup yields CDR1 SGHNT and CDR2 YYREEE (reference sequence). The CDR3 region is CASSLVLGLHNEQFF. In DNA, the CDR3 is TGTGCCAGCAGCTTGGTACTAGGGTTACACAATGAGCAGTTCTTC.

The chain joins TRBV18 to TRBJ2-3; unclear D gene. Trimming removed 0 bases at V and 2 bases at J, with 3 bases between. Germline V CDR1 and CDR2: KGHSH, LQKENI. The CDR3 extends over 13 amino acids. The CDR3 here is CASSPPTTDTQYF. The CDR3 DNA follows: TGTGCCAGCTCACCACCTACCACAGATACGCAGTATTTT.

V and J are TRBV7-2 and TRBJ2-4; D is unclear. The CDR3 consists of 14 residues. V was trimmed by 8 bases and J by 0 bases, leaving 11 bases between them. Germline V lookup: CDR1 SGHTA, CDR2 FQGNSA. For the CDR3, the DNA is TGTGCCAGCCGATCAGCTCTAGCCAAAAACATTCAGTACTTC. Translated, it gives CASRSALAKNIQYF.

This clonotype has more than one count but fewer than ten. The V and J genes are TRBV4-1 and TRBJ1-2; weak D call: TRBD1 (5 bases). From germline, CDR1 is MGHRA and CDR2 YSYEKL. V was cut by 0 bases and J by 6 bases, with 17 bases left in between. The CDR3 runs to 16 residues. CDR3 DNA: TGCGCCAGCAGCCAAGATCCCTACGGACAAGGGGATGGCTACACCTTC. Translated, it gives CASSQDPYGQGDGYTF.

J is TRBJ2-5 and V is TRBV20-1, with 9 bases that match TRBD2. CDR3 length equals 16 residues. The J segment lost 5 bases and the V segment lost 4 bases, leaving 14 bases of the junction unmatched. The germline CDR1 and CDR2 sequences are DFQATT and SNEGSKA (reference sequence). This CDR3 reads CSATPFARGGSETQYF. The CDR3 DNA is TGCAGTGCTACACCCTTTGCGCGGGGGGGCTCTGAGACCCAGTACTTC.

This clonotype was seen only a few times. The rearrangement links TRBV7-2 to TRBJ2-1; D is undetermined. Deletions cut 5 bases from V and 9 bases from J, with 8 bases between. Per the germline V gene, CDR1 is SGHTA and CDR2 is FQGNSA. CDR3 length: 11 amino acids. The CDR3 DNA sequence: TGTGCCAGCAGCGTAGTGGGTGAGCAGTTCTTC. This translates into CASSVVGEQFF.

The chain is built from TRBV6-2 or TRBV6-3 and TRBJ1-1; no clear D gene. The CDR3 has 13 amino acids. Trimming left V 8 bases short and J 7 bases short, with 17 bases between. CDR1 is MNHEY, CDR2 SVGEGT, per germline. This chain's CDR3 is CASAQRPGSEAFF. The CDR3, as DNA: TGTGCCAGCGCCCAGCGTCCCGGAAGTGAAGCTTTCTTT.

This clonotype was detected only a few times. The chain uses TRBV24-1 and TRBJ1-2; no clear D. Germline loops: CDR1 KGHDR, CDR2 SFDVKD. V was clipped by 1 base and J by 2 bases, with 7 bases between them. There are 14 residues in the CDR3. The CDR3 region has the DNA TGTGCCACCAGTGATTTTTTCAGGAACTATGGCTACACCTTC. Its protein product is CATSDFFRNYGYTF.

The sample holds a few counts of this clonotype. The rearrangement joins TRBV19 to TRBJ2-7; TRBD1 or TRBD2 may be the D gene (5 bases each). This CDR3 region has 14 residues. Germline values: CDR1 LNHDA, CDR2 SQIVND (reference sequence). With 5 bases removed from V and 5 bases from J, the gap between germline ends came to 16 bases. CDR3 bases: TGTGCCAGTAGTCGGGCAGGGAGTCTCGACGAGCAGTACTTC. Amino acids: CASSRAGSLDEQYF.

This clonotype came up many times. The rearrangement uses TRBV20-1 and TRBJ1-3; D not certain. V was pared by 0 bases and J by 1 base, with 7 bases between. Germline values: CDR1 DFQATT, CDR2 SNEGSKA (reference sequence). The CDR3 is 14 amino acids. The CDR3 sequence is CSARDRISGNTIYF. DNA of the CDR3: TGCAGTGCTAGAGATCGTATATCTGGAAACACCATATATTTT.

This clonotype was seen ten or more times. The CDR3 DNA follows: TGCGCCAGCAGCCAAGTTCGGACTGGCGGGGCTCACCGGGATACGCAGTATTTT. This codes for CASSQVRTGGAHRDTQYF. The chain combines TRBV4-3 with TRBJ2-3; the D gene is possibly TRBD2 (6 bases). Germline CDR1 reads LGHNA; CDR2 reads YSLEER. The CDR3 sequence is 18 residues long. Trimming shortened V by 1 base and J by 6 bases, and 23 bases separated the two germline ends.

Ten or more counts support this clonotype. As DNA, the CDR3 is TGCGCCAGCAGCCCAATGATGACGAGGGGCGTCACCGGGGAGCTGTTTTTT. It encodes CASSPMMTRGVTGELFF. The chain uses TRBV4-3 and TRBJ2-2, with D perhaps TRBD1 or TRBD2 (5 bases each). CDR3 length: 17 residues. Germline V gene lookup returns CDR1 LGHNA and CDR2 YSLEER. Trimming took 4 bases from V and 4 from J, leaving 19 bases between them.

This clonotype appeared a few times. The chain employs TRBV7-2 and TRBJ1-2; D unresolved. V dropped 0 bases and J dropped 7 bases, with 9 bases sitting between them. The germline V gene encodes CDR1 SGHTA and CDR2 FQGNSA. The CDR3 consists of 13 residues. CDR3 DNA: TGTGCCAGCAGCTTAGCGGCCCAGCGTGGCTACACCTTC. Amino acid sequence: CASSLAAQRGYTF.

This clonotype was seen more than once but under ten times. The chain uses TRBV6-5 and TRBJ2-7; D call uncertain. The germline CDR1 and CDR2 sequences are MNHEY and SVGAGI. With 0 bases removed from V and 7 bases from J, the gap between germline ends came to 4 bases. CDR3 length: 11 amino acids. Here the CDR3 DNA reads TGTGCCAGCAGTTACTCGGAAGAGCAGTACTTC. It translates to CASSYSEEQYF.

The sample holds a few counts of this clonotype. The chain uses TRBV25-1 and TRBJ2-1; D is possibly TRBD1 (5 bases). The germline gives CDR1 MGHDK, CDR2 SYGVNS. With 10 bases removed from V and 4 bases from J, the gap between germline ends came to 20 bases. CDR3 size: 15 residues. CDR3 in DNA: TGTGCCAAGACAAACCCCCTGGGGCTGTACAATGAGCAGTTCTTC. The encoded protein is CAKTNPLGLYNEQFF.

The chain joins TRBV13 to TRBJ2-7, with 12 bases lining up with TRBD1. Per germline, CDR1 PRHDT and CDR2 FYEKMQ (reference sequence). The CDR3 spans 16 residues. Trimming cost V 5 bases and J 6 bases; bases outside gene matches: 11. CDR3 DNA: TGTGCCAGCAGCACATCCGGGACAGGGGGCTCGGGCGAGCAGTACTTC. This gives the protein CASSTSGTGGSGEQYF.